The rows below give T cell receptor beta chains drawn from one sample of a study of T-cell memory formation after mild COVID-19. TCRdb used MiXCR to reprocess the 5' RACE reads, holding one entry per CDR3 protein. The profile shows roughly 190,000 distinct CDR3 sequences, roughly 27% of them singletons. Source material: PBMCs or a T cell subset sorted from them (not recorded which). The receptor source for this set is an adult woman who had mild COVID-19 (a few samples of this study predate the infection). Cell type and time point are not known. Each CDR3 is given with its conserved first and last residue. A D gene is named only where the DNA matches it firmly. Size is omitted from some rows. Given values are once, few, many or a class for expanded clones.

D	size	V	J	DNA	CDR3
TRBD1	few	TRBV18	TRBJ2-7	TGTGCCAGCTCACGTACCGGGACAGAGAGCTCCTACGAGCAGTACTTC	CASSRTGTESSYEQYF
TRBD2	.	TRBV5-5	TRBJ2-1	TGTGCCAGCAGCTTGAGAGGGACTAGCGGCTACAATGAGCAGTTCTTC	CASSLRGTSGYNEQFF
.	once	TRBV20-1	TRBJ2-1	TGCAGTGCTCAAGGACAGTTTAGTTACAATGAGCAGTTCTTC	CSAQGQFSYNEQFF
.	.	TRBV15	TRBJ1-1	TGTGCCACCAAGGGTGAGATGAACACTGAAGCTTTCTTT	CATKGEMNTEAFF
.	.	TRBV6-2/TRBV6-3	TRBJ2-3	TGTGCCAGCAGCAATCTAGCGTTGGGGGGCACAGATACGCAGTATTTT	CASSNLALGGTDTQYF
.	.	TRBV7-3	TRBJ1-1	TGTGCCAGCAGACCCACCGGGACAAGGAACACTGAAGCTTTCTTT	CASRPTGTRNTEAFF
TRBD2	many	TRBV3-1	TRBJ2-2	TGTGCCAGCAGCCCGAAAGAGACTAGCGGGCCGGGAGGCACCGGGGAGCTGTTTTTT	CASSPKETSGPGGTGELFF
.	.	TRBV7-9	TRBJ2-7	TGTGCCAGCAGCCTGACTGGCTACTCCTACGAGCAGTACTTC	CASSLTGYSYEQYF
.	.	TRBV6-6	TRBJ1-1	TGTGCCAGCAGTTACACACAGGGGAACACTGAAGCTTTCTTT	CASSYTQGNTEAFF
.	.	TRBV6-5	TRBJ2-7	TGTGCCAGCAGCTCCAGCCGGGGCCACGAGCAGTACTTC	CASSSSRGHEQYF
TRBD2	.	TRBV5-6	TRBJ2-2	TGTGCCAGCAGCTTATTTGTTAGCGGGTACACCGGGGAGCTGTTTTTT	CASSLFVSGYTGELFF
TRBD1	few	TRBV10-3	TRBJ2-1	TGTGCCATCAGCGCCGGGACAGGGGGAGACAATGAGCAGTTCTTC	CAISAGTGGDNEQFF
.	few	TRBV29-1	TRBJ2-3	TGCAGCGCTGAACAGGGCCCAGATACGCAGTATTTT	CSAEQGPDTQYF
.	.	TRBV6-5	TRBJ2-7	TGTGCCAGCAGTTATAGGGGGGGCAGTAGGTACGAGCAGTACTTC	CASSYRGGSRYEQYF
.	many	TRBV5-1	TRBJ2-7	TGTGCCAGCAGTTTGACAGACTACGAGCAGTACTTC	CASSLTDYEQYF
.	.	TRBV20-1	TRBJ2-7	TGCAGTGCTAGGCGTACTTTCCCCGGGCCCTACGAGCAGTACTTC	CSARRTFPGPYEQYF
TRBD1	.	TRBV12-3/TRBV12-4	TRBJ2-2	TGTGCCAGCAGTCCTCACAGGGGACCCGGGGAGCTGTTTTTT	CASSPHRGPGELFF
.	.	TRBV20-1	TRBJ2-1	TGCAGTGCTGGTGGTTGGGGATACAATGAGCAGTTCTTC	CSAGGWGYNEQFF
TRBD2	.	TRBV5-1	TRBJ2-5	TGCGCCAGCAGCGGCGAGACTAGCGGGGGGGCAGTGTACCAAGAGACCCAGTACTTC	CASSGETSGGAVYQETQYF
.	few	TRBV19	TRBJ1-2	TGTGCCAGTAGTCGGCGGTACAGGGCGGATGGCTACACCTTC	CASSRRYRADGYTF
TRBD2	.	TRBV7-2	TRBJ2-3	TGTGCCAGCAGCCCCGAGACTAGCGGGACCTTCACAGATACGCAGTATTTT	CASSPETSGTFTDTQYF
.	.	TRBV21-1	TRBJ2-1	TGTGCCAGCAGCAAAGCGCCTTATCGTCAGGACGGTCCTCGACCTTACAATGAGCAGTTCTTC	CASSKAPYRQDGPRPYNEQFF
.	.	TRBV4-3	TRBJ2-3	TGCGCCAGCAGCCAAGAGTGGCGGGACGACCTACTCCCTAGCACAGATACGCAGTATTTT	CASSQEWRDDLLPSTDTQYF
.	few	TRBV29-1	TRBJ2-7	TGCAGCGTTTTTACATCCTCTCTCGGACAGTACTTC	CSVFTSSLGQYF
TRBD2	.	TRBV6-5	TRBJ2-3	TGTGCCAGCAGCCCCGGGGGGGGGGATACGCAGTATTTT	CASSPGGGDTQYF
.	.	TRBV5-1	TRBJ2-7	TGCGCCAGCAGCTTGGATCTGGACTACGAGCAGTACTTC	CASSLDLDYEQYF
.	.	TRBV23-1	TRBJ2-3	TGCGCCAGCAGTCAATTCGCCAGGAAGTCGAGAACAGATACGCAGTATTTT	CASSQFARKSRTDTQYF
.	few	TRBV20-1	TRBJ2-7	TGCAGTGCTCAGGGACAATTCTACGAGCAGTACTTC	CSAQGQFYEQYF
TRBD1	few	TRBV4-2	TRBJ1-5	TGTGCCAGCAGCCAGGGGAAGGGGGCCGGCAATCAGCCCCAGCATTTT	CASSQGKGAGNQPQHF
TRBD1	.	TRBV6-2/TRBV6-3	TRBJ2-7	TGTGCCAGCAGTTACTTGGGACAGGGGAACGAGCAGTACTTC	CASSYLGQGNEQYF
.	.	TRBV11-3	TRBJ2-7	TGTGCCAGCAGTTCAGCGGATTCCTACGAGCAGTACTTC	CASSSADSYEQYF
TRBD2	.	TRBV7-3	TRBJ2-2	TGTGCCAGCAGCATCTTTAGCGGGAGCCCCGGGGAGCTGTTTTTT	CASSIFSGSPGELFF
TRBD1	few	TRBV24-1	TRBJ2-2	TGTGCCACCAGAGGACAGGGTGACACCGGGGAGCTGTTTTTT	CATRGQGDTGELFF
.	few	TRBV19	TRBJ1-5	TGTGCCAGTAGTGGCAGGGAAGTTCGTCAGCCCCAGCATTTT	CASSGREVRQPQHF
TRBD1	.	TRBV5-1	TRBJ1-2	TGCGCCAGCAGCCCCCGACAGGGGACCTATGGCTACACCTTC	CASSPRQGTYGYTF
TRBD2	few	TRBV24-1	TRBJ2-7	TGTGCCACCAGTGATTGGGATAGCGGGAGAGGCTACGAGCAGTACTTC	CATSDWDSGRGYEQYF
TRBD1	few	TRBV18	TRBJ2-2	TGTGCCAGCTCACGAGACAGGGCCGGGGAGCTGTTTTTT	CASSRDRAGELFF
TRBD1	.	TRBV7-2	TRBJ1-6	TGTGCCAGCAGCTCGGGGACAGGGGGCAGATCACCCCTCCACTTT	CASSSGTGGRSPLHF
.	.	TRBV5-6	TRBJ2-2	TGTGCCAGCAGCCCCGGGGGGAACACCGGGGAGCTGTTTTTT	CASSPGGNTGELFF
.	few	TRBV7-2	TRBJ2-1	TGTGCCAGCAGCTTAGTGTCCGGGGCTGCTGAGCAGTTCTTC	CASSLVSGAAEQFF
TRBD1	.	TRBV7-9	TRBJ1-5	TGTGCCAGCAGCTCGACAGGGAATCAGCCCCAGCATTTT	CASSSTGNQPQHF
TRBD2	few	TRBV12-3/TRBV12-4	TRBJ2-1	TGTGCCAGCAGTTACGGCGGGGGTTACTACAATGAGCAGTTCTTC	CASSYGGGYYNEQFF
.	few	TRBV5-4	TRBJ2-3	TGTGCCAGCAGCCCGCGGCTAGCTGGGTTGTCGGATACGCAGTATTTT	CASSPRLAGLSDTQYF
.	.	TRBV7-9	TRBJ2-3	TGTGCCAGCCTCAGCGGGCGCACAGATACGCAGTATTTT	CASLSGRTDTQYF
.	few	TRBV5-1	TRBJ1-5	TGCGCCAGCAAGTATTCTCGGCGGGGCATTAACAATCAGCCCCAGCATTTT	CASKYSRRGINNQPQHF
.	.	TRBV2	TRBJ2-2	TGTGCCAGCAGCAAAGAATCCAACACCGGGGAGCTGTTTTTT	CASSKESNTGELFF
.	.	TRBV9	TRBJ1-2	TGTGCCAGCAGCGAGCATCGGGCACAGGAGAACTATGGCTACACCTTC	CASSEHRAQENYGYTF
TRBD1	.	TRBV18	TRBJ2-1	TGTGCCAGCTCACCCCTTTCCGGGACAGGGAACAATGAGCAGTTCTTC	CASSPLSGTGNNEQFF
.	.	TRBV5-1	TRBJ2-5	TGCGCCAGCAGACCGTCTAGAGGTTGGGGGGAGACCCAGTACTTC	CASRPSRGWGETQYF
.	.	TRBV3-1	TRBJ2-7	TGTGCCAGCAGCCAAGACCAGACTATTTGGGGGGGCTCAGGGGAGCAGTACTTC	CASSQDQTIWGGSGEQYF
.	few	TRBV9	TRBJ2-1	TGTGCCAGCAGCGTAGGGACTGGGAATGAGCAGTTCTTC	CASSVGTGNEQFF
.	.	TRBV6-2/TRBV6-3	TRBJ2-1	TGTGCCAGCAGCCCTCGGGGGTCCCCCCGGGATGAGCAGTTCTTC	CASSPRGSPRDEQFF
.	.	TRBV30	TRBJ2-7	TGTGCCTCCTACTCGACAGACTACGAGCAGTACTTC	CASYSTDYEQYF
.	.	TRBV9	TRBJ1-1	TGTGCCAGCAGCGTATCCGGGAGCAGTGAAGCTTTCTTT	CASSVSGSSEAFF